In its sample, the clone carrying this T cell receptor beta chain was seen once. Using immunoSEQ multiplex PCR, the repertoire was profiled, and TCRdb retains in-frame clones only, with some absent. This repertoire shows tens of thousands of clones, more than 85% found once; its top ten account for around 6.5%. These data originate in a study of blood T cell repertoires in COVID-19. The CDR3 contains 12 residues. V was cut by 4 bases and J by 4 bases, with 6 bases left in between. The germline V gene encodes CDR1 MNHEY and CDR2 SVGAGI. V and J are TRBV6-5 and TRBJ2-3, with D unclear. Sequencing used peripheral blood. This clonotype was obtained from a man in his forties or fifties with active COVID-19. Here the CDR3 reads CASSSTSDTQYF. The CDR3, as DNA: TGTGCCAGCAGTTCTACGTCAGATACGCAGTATTTT.